Listed below are T cell receptor beta chains from one sample, sequenced in a study of blood T cells in healthy people across ages. TCRdb passed the 5' RACE reads through MiXCR, listing each CDR3 protein once. The sample has about 320,000 distinct CDR3 sequences, 25% to 30% seen once. The sequenced material came from blood. The source is a woman aged 70 to 79 in good health. The CDR3 runs from the conserved cysteine through the conserved F or W. The D gene is left open where the match is weak. Size values are once, few and many counts, or a class for expanded clones, and some rows have none.

J	size	D	V	CDR3	DNA
TRBJ1-2	.	TRBD1	TRBV28	CASSSDGQVSHGYTF	TGTGCCAGCAGCTCCGATGGACAGGTTTCGCATGGCTACACCTTC
TRBJ2-3	.	.	TRBV9	CASSVGGSADTQYF	TGTGCCAGCAGCGTAGGTGGGAGTGCAGATACGCAGTATTTT
TRBJ2-7	.	.	TRBV29-1	CSVEKSTGDGYEQYF	TGCAGCGTTGAAAAGAGTACAGGCGACGGCTACGAGCAGTACTTC
TRBJ2-7	few	.	TRBV29-1	CSAGDFSYAQYF	TGCAGCGCAGGGGACTTCTCCTACGCGCAGTACTTC
TRBJ2-1	.	TRBD2	TRBV7-3	CASSGETSGNRNEQFF	TGTGCCAGCAGCGGAGAGACTAGCGGAAATCGCAATGAGCAGTTCTTC
TRBJ1-3	.	.	TRBV28	CASSAGPRSGNTIYF	TGTGCCAGCAGTGCGGGGCCCCGCTCTGGAAACACCATATATTTT
TRBJ2-4	few	.	TRBV7-2	CASSLDSPIQYF	TGTGCCAGCAGCTTAGACAGTCCCATTCAGTACTTC
TRBJ1-1	.	.	TRBV18	CASSPPLGGEGRAFF	TGTGCCAGCTCACCACCCTTGGGGGGGGAAGGACGAGCTTTCTTT
TRBJ2-1	.	.	TRBV7-6	CASSLDPGVIGNEQFF	TGTGCCAGCAGCTTAGATCCAGGGGTAATTGGCAATGAGCAGTTCTTC
TRBJ1-1	.	.	TRBV12-3/TRBV12-4	CASSLLGRRNTEAFF	TGTGCCAGCAGTTTATTGGGTAGGAGGAACACTGAAGCTTTCTTT
TRBJ1-1	.	.	TRBV25-1	CASSQQGAATEAFF	TGTGCCAGCAGCCAACAGGGAGCCGCCACTGAAGCTTTCTTT
TRBJ1-6	many	TRBD1	TRBV29-1	CSVQDRVNSPLHF	TGCAGCGTGCAAGACAGGGTTAATTCACCCCTCCACTTT
TRBJ1-2	.	TRBD1	TRBV29-1	CSVPLGDRNFYGYTF	TGCAGCGTTCCATTAGGGGACAGAAATTTCTATGGCTACACCTTC
TRBJ2-5	few	.	TRBV2	CASSAQGIGIF	TGTGCCAGCAGTGCGCAGGGTATCGGGATCTTC
TRBJ1-4	few	.	TRBV5-1	CASSLGYGKVATNEKLFF	TGCGCCAGCAGCTTGGGGTACGGCAAAGTTGCAACTAATGAAAAACTGTTTTTT
TRBJ2-2	.	TRBD1	TRBV2	CASSAENRGLGELFF	TGTGCCAGCAGTGCAGAGAACAGGGGGCTGGGGGAGCTGTTTTTT
TRBJ2-1	.	.	TRBV28	CASSPAGQGNNIRSYF	TGTGCCAGCAGTCCCGCAGGGCAGGGAAATAATATAAGGAGTTACTTC
TRBJ1-1	few	.	TRBV7-2	CASSLAGEAFF	TGTGCCAGCAGCTTGGCCGGTGAAGCTTTCTTT
TRBJ1-3	.	.	TRBV29-1	CSVRGPPNTIYF	TGCAGCGTCAGGGGACCGCCGAACACCATATATTTT
TRBJ2-7	few	.	TRBV4-1	CASSHPQTRNEQYF	TGCGCCAGCAGCCACCCGCAGACACGGAACGAGCAGTACTTC
TRBJ2-7	many	TRBD2	TRBV5-6	CASSLLGTSSSRDF	TGTGCCAGCAGCTTGCTTGGGACTAGCTCCTCCAGGGACTTC
TRBJ2-2	few	.	TRBV5-1	CASSLRRNTGELFF	TGCGCCAGCAGCTTGCGGCGAAACACCGGGGAGCTGTTTTTT
TRBJ1-2	few	.	TRBV27	CASSLRVGNYGYTF	TGTGCCAGCAGCCTTCGGGTCGGCAACTATGGCTACACCTTC
TRBJ2-3	.	TRBD2	TRBV6-6	CASSTTNLLAESGTQYF	TGTGCCAGCAGCACCACCAACCTACTAGCGGAATCAGGTACGCAGTATTTT
TRBJ2-3	.	TRBD2	TRBV7-3	CASSPLAGKDTQYF	TGTGCCAGCAGCCCACTAGCGGGAAAAGATACGCAGTATTTT
TRBJ2-1	.	TRBD2	TRBV7-2	CASSFGLGLAGGEQCF	TGTGCCAGCAGCTTCGGATTGGGACTAGCGGGAGGTGAGCAGTGCTTC
TRBJ2-7	.	TRBD1	TRBV20-1	CSARDRGPYEQYF	TGCAGTGCTAGGGACAGGGGGCCCTACGAGCAGTACTTC
TRBJ2-1	.	.	TRBV6-5	CASSYRTVRDEQFF	TGTGCCAGCAGTTACCGGACTGTTCGGGATGAGCAGTTCTTC
TRBJ2-3	.	TRBD2	TRBV29-1	CSVLGLAGGPDTQYF	TGCAGCGTCCTTGGACTAGCGGGAGGGCCTGACACGCAGTATTTT
TRBJ2-5	.	.	TRBV7-9	CASSRQGGGETQYF	TGTGCCAGCAGCAGACAGGGAGGTGGAGAGACCCAGTACTTC
TRBJ1-1	few	TRBD1	TRBV2	CASRIPPTGGRTEAFF	TGTGCCAGCAGAATTCCCCCGACAGGGGGGCGGACTGAAGCTTTCTTT
TRBJ1-2	few	.	TRBV6-6	CASSRYTGPSNYGYTF	TGTGCCAGCAGCCGTTATACAGGGCCTTCTAACTATGGCTACACCTTC
TRBJ2-5	.	TRBD2	TRBV6-2/TRBV6-3	CASSYPGTSGEETQYF	TGTGCCAGCAGTTACCCCGGGACTAGCGGGGAAGAGACCCAGTACTTC
TRBJ1-4	.	.	TRBV29-1	CSVEYSGNEKLFF	TGCAGCGTTGAATATTCAGGGAACGAAAAACTGTTTTTT
TRBJ2-2	.	.	TRBV6-1	CASRQAGTGELFF	TGTGCCAGCAGACAAGCAGGGACCGGGGAGCTGTTTTTT
TRBJ2-2	many	.	TRBV15	CATSRGPSTGELFF	TGTGCCACCAGCAGGGGACCAAGCACCGGGGAGCTGTTTTTT
TRBJ2-1	few	.	TRBV6-1	CATLALAYNEQFF	TGTGCCACCCTAGCTCTTGCCTACAATGAGCAGTTCTTC
TRBJ2-1	.	.	TRBV4-1	CASSHPVSYNEQFF	TGCGCCAGCAGCCACCCCGTCTCCTACAATGAGCAGTTCTTC
TRBJ2-1	.	.	TRBV7-6	CASSSRTASSYNEQFF	TGTGCCAGCAGCTCTCGGACTGCTAGCTCCTACAATGAGCAGTTCTTC
TRBJ1-2	once	.	TRBV3-1	CASSQSEGRYGYTF	TGTGCCAGCAGCCAATCAGAGGGACGTTATGGCTACACCTTC
TRBJ1-1	few	.	TRBV5-1	CASSLRMANAEAFF	TGCGCCAGCAGCTTAAGGATGGCTAACGCTGAGGCTTTCTTT
TRBJ2-5	.	.	TRBV3-1	CASSQDVALKGETQYF	TGTGCCAGCAGCCAAGATGTAGCTCTTAAGGGAGAGACCCAGTACTTC
TRBJ2-7	once	TRBD1	TRBV20-1	CGATDRGVSYEQYF	TGCGGTGCTACGGACAGGGGAGTGTCCTACGAGCAGTACTTC
TRBJ2-5	many	.	TRBV4-2	CASSQRQWTEETQYF	TGTGCCAGCAGCCAAAGGCAGTGGACAGAAGAGACCCAGTACTTC
TRBJ2-7	many	.	TRBV29-1	CSVELSYEQYF	TGCAGCGTTGAACTATCCTACGAGCAGTACTTC
TRBJ1-2	many	.	TRBV12-3/TRBV12-4	CASRATHASAYGYTF	TGTGCCAGCAGGGCAACCCACGCGTCCGCCTATGGCTACACCTTC
TRBJ1-1	.	.	TRBV7-2	CAGSLGGRFEAFF	TGTGCCGGCAGCTTAGGGGGAAGGTTCGAAGCTTTCTTT